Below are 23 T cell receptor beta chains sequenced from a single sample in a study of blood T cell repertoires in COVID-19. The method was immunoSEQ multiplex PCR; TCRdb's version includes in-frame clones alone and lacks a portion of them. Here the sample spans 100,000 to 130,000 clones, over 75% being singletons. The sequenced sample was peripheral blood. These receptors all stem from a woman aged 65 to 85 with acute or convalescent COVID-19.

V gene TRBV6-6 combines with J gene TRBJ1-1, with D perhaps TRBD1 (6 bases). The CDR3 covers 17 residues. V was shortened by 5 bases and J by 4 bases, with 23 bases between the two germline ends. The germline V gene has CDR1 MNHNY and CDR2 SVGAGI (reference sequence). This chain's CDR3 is CASSPQKRPNRATEAFF. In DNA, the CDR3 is TGTGCCAGCAGTCCCCAAAAAAGACCCAACAGGGCCACTGAAGCTTTCTTT.

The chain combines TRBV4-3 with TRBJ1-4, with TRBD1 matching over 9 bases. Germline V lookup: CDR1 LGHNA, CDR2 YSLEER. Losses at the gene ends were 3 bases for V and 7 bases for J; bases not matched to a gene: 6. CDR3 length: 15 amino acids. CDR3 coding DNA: TGCGCCAGCAGCCAGACTACAGGGGGCTTTGAAAAACTGTTTTTT. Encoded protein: CASSQTTGGFEKLFF.

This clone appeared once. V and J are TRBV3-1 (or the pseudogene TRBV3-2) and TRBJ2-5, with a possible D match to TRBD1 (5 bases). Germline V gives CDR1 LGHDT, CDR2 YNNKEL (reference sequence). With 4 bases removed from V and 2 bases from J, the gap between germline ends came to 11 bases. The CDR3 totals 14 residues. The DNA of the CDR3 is TGTGCCAGCAGCCCATGGGGCCCTCAAGAGACCCAGTACTTC. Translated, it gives CASSPWGPQETQYF.

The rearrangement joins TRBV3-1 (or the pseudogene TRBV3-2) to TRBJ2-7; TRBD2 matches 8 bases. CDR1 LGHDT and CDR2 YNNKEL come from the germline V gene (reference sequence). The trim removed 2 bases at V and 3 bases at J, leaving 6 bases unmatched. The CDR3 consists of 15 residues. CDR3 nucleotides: TGTGCCAGCAGCCAATCACTAGCGGAGGTCTACGAGCAGTACTTC. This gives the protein CASSQSLAEVYEQYF.

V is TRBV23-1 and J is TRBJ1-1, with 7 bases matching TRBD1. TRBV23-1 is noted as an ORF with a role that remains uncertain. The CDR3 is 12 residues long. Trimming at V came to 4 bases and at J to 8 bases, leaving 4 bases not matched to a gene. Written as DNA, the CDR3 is TGCGCCAGCAGTCCGGGACAGCAGGAAGCTTTCTTT. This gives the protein CASSPGQQEAFF.

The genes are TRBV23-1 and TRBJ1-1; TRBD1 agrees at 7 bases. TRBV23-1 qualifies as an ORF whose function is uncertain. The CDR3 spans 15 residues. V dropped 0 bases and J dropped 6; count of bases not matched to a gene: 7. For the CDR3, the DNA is TGCGCCAGCAGTCAATCGGGCAGGGGGTCCCCTGAAGCTTTCTTT. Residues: CASSQSGRGSPEAFF.

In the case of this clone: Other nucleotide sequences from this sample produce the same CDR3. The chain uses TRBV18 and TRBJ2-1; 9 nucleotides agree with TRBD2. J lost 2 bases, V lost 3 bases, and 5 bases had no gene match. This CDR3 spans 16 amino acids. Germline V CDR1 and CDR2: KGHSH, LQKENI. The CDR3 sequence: CASSPGVAGAYNEQFF. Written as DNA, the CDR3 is TGTGCCAGCTCACCTGGCGTAGCGGGGGCCTACAATGAGCAGTTCTTC.

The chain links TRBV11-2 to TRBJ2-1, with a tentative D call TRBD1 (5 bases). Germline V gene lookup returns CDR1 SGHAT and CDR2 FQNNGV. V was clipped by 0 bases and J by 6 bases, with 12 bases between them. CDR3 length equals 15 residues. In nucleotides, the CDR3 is TGTGCCAGCAGCTTAGATCAGGGATCTGCCAATGAGCAGTTCTTC. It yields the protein CASSLDQGSANEQFF.

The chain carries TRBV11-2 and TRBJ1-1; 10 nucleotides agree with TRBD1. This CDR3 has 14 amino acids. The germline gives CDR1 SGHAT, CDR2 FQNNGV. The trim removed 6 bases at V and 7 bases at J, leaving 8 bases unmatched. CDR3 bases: TGTGCCAGCAGGAAGACAGGGGGCAAAGGTGAAGCTTTCTTT. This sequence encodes CASRKTGGKGEAFF.

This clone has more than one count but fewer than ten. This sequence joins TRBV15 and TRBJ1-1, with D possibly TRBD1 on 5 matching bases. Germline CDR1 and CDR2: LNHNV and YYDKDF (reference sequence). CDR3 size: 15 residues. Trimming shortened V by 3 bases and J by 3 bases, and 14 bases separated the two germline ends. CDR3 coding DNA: TGTGCCACCAGCAGGCCACAGGCGGGGGACACTGAAGCTTTCTTT. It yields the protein CATSRPQAGDTEAFF.

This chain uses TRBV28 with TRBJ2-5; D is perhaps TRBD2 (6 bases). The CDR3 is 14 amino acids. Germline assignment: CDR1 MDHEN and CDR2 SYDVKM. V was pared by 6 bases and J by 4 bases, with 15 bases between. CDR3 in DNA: TGTGCCAGCAGCAAGGAGGGGAGGCTAGAGACCCAGTACTTC. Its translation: CASSKEGRLETQYF.

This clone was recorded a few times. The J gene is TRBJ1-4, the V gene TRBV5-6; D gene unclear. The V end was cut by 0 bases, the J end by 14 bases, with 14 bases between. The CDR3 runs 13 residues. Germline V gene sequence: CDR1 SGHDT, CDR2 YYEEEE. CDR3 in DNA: TGTGCCAGCAGCTTGGCGGGAGGGCCTGAGCTGTTTTTT. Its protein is CASSLAGGPELFF.

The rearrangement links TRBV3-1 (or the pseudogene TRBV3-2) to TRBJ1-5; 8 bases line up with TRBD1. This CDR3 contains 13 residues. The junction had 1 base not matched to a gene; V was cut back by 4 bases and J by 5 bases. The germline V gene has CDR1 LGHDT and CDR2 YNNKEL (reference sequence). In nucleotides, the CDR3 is TGTGCCAGCAGCCCGACAGGGGATCAGCCCCAGCATTTT. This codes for CASSPTGDQPQHF.

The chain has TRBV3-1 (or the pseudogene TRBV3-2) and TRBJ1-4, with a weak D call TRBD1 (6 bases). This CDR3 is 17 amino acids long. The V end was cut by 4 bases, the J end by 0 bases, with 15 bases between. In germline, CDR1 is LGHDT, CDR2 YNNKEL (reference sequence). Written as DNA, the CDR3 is TGTGCCAGCAGCCTCACAGGGACGGCTGCAACTAATGAAAAACTGTTTTTT. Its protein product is CASSLTGTAATNEKLFF.

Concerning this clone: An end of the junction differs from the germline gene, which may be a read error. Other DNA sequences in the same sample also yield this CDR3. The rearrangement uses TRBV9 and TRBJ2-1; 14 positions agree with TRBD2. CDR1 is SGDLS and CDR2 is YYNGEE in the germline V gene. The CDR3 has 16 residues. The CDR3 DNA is TGTGCCAGCAGCCCAGGACTAGCGGGAGGTTTTGGTGAGCAATTCTTC. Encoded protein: CASSPGLAGGFGEQFF.

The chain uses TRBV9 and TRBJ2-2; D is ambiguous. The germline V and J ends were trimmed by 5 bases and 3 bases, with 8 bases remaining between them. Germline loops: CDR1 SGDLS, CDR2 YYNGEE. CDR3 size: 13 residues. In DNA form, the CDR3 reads TGTGCCAGCAGATCCGGGTACACCGGGGAGCTGTTTTTT. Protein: CASRSGYTGELFF.

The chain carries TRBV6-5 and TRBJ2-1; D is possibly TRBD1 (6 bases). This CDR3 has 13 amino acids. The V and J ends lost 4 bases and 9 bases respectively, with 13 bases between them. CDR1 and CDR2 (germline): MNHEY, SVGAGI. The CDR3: CASSLNRVGEQFF. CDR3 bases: TGTGCCAGCAGTTTGAACAGGGTGGGTGAGCAGTTCTTC.

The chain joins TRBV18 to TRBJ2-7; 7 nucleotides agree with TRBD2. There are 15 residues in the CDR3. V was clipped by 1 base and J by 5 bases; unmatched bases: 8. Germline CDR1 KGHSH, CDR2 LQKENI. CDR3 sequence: CASSPLGGGTHEQYF. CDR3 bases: TGTGCCAGCTCACCACTCGGGGGAGGGACCCACGAGCAGTACTTC. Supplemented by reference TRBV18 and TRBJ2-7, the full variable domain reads NAGVMQNPRHLVRRRGQEARLRCSPMKGHSHVYWYRQLPEEGLKFMVYLQKENIIDESGMPKERFSAEFPKEGPSILRIQQVVRGDSAAYFCASSPLGGGTHEQYFGPGTRLTVT.

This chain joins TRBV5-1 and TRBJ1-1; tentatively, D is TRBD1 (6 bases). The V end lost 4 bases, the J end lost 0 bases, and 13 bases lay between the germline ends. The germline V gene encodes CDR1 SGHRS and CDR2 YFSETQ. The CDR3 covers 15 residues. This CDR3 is CASSPQGLMNTEAFF. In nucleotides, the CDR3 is TGCGCCAGCAGCCCGCAGGGGCTAATGAACACTGAAGCTTTCTTT.

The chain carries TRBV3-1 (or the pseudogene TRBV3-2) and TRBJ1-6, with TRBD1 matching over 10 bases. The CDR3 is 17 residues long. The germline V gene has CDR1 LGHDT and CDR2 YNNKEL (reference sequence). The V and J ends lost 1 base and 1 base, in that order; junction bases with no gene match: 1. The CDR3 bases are TGTGCCAGCAGCCAAGGGGGACAGGGGTCCTATAATTCACCCCTCCACTTT. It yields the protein CASSQGGQGSYNSPLHF.

CDR3 in amino acids: CASSEPHRKINEKLFF. The DNA of the CDR3 is TGTGCCAGCAGTGAACCCCACAGGAAAATTAATGAAAAACTGTTTTTT. The chain employs TRBV6-1 and TRBJ1-4; TRBD1 is a possible D gene (5 bases). The CDR3 runs to 16 residues. Trimming removed 2 bases from V and 4 bases from J, with 14 bases in between. CDR1 and CDR2 (germline): MNHNS, SASEGT.

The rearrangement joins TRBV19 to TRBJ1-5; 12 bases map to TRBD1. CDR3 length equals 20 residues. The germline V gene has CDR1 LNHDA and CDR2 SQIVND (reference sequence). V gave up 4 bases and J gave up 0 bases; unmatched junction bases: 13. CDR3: CASSSPPGTGGWSSNQPQHF. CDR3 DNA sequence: TGTGCCAGTAGTAGCCCCCCCGGGACAGGGGGCTGGAGTAGCAATCAGCCCCAGCATTTT.

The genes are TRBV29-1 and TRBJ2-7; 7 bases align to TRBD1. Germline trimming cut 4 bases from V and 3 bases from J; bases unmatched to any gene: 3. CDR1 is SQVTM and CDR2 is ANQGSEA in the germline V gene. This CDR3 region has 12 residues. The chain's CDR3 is CSVGWDSYEQYF. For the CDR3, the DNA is TGCAGCGTTGGTTGGGACAGCTACGAGCAGTACTTC.